The 11 T cell receptor beta chains given below trace back to one sample, sequenced in a study of technical replicates of blood from a few donors. Some clones are missing from TCRdb's copy, which holds only in-frame ones; the method was immunoSEQ multiplex PCR. The sample shows just over 95,000 clones, approximately 94% of them seen only once. The specimen sequenced was T cells isolated from PBMCs. These receptor sequences come from a human donor in good health.

This chain's CDR3 is CASSIERQGTVPQHF. In DNA, the CDR3 is TGTGCCAGTAGTATAGAACGCCAGGGTACGGTGCCCCAGCATTTT. The chain recombines TRBV19 with TRBJ1-5, with D maybe TRBD1 (5 bases). The CDR3 length is 15 residues. Germline CDR1 and CDR2: LNHDA and SQIVND (reference sequence). V was pared by 0 bases and J by 9 bases, with 15 bases between.

The genes are TRBV11-2 and TRBJ2-1; TRBD2 is a possible D gene (6 bases). Germline CDR1 reads SGHAT; CDR2 reads FQNNGV. The CDR3 covers 14 residues. With 2 bases removed from V and 8 bases from J, the gap between germline ends came to 13 bases. CDR3 loop: CASSLSAPGDEQFF. CDR3 sequence (DNA): TGTGCCAGCAGCTTATCTGCTCCGGGGGATGAGCAGTTCTTC.

This clone was seen once. The chain recombines TRBV27 with TRBJ1-5; D is ambiguous. This CDR3 contains 12 residues. The germline V and J ends were trimmed by 5 bases and 4 bases, with 6 bases remaining between them. Germline values: CDR1 MNHEY, CDR2 SMNVEV (reference sequence). Here the CDR3 reads CASSTYNQPQHF. In DNA, the CDR3 is TGTGCCAGCAGTACCTATAATCAGCCCCAGCATTTT.

The chain links TRBV11-3 to TRBJ2-7; D unclear. The CDR3 has 12 residues. The ends were cut back, 5 bases at V and 7 bases at J, with 12 bases in the middle. CDR1 is SGHNT and CDR2 is YENEEA in the germline V gene. CDR3 in amino acids: CASSAVKWEQYF. The CDR3 DNA reads TGTGCCAGCAGCGCGGTTAAGTGGGAGCAGTACTTC.

This clone was recorded only once. This rearrangement joins TRBV7-3 to TRBJ1-2; 7 bases align to TRBD1. The V segment lost 4 bases and the J segment 4 bases; nucleotides outside the gene matches: 9. The length of the CDR3 is 15 residues. The germline gives CDR1 SGHTA, CDR2 FQGTGA. The chain's CDR3 is CASSSPQYRGYGYTF. CDR3 DNA sequence: TGTGCCAGCAGCTCCCCCCAGTACAGGGGCTATGGCTACACCTTC. Using reference TRBV7-3 and TRBJ1-2 for the parts outside the CDR3, the full variable domain is GAGVSQTPSNKVTEKGKYVELRCDPISGHTALYWYRQSLGQGPEFLIYFQGTGAADDSGLPNDRFFAVRPEGSVSTLKIQRTERGDSAVYLCASSSPQYRGYGYTFGSGTRLTVV.

V gene TRBV11-2 combines with J gene TRBJ1-5; D is unresolved. Germline assignment: CDR1 SGHAT and CDR2 FQNNGV. There are 13 residues in the CDR3. Between the trimmed V and J ends, which lost 4 bases and 5 bases, there was a span of 9 bases. CDR3 sequence reads: CASSYTRDQPQHF. The CDR3 DNA sequence: TGTGCCAGCAGCTATACACGGGATCAGCCCCAGCATTTT.

The V gene is TRBV28, the J gene TRBJ1-1; D unclear. Looked up from germline, CDR1 is MDHEN and CDR2 is SYDVKM. Deletions cut 4 bases from V and 4 bases from J, with 4 bases between. This CDR3 has 11 residues. Written as DNA, the CDR3 is TGTGCCAGCAGTTACAGCACTGAAGCTTTCTTT. Translation: CASSYSTEAFF.

The chain is built from TRBV9 and TRBJ1-1; 9 bases align to TRBD1. The germline CDR1 and CDR2 sequences are SGDLS and YYNGEE. V shed 4 bases and J 2 bases; nucleotides not matched to a gene: 3. The CDR3 consists of 14 residues. The CDR3 DNA sequence: TGTGCCAGCAGCAAGGGACAGGGAAACACTGAAGCTTTCTTT. It codes for CASSKGQGNTEAFF. Using reference TRBV9 and TRBJ1-1 for the parts outside the CDR3, the full variable domain is DSGVTQTPKHLITATGQRVTLRCSPRSGDLSVYWYQQSLDQGLQFLIQYYNGEERAKGNILERFSAQQFPDLHSELNLSSLELGDSALYFCASSKGQGNTEAFFGQGTRLTVV.

The chain links TRBV29-1 to TRBJ2-3; D unclear. Trimming cost V 8 bases and J 7 bases, with 13 bases left between them. Germline-derived CDR1 and CDR2 are SQVTM and ANQGSEA. The length of the CDR3 is 11 residues. CDR3 sequence reads: CSSVTVNTQYF. Written as DNA, the CDR3 is TGCAGCTCGGTTACTGTAAATACGCAGTATTTT.

The gene calls are TRBV28 and TRBJ1-2; D uncertain. Trimming removed 3 bases at V and 0 bases at J, with 5 bases between. Germline V CDR1 and CDR2: MDHEN, SYDVKM. The CDR3 contains 13 residues. The DNA for the CDR3 is TGTGCCAGCAGTTTTTCTGCTAACTATGGCTACACCTTC. Its translation: CASSFSANYGYTF.

The rearrangement links TRBV10-3 to TRBJ2-1, with TRBD2 matching 7 bases. Germline CDR1 is ENHRY and CDR2 is SYGVKD. The CDR3 contains 16 residues. J was trimmed by 2 bases and V by 0 bases; bases with no gene match: 4. The DNA of the CDR3 is TGTGCCATCAGTGAGTCTGGCGGGAGCACCTACAATGAGCAGTTCTTC. This encodes CAISESGGSTYNEQFF.